The clone carrying this T cell receptor (beta chain) showed up many times. This sample was included in a study of immune characterization of retroperitoneal liposarcoma. The V gene's germline CDR1 is MNHNS and CDR2 SASEGT. The CDR3 totals 14 residues. With 3 bases removed from V and 3 bases from J, the gap between germline ends came to 9 bases. MiXCR, run by TCRdb on the PCR reads, gives a single entry per CDR3 protein. The top ten hold approximately 19% of the sample, which has roughly 9,800 distinct CDR3 sequences, approximately 24% seen once. The source of this sequence is a male donor with retroperitoneal liposarcoma. Sequencing was performed on blood. The chain is built from TRBV6-1 and TRBJ1-5; D not certain. CDR3 loop: CASSEDGDNQPQHF. DNA of the CDR3: TGTGCCAGCAGTGAGGACGGAGACAATCAGCCCCAGCATTTT.